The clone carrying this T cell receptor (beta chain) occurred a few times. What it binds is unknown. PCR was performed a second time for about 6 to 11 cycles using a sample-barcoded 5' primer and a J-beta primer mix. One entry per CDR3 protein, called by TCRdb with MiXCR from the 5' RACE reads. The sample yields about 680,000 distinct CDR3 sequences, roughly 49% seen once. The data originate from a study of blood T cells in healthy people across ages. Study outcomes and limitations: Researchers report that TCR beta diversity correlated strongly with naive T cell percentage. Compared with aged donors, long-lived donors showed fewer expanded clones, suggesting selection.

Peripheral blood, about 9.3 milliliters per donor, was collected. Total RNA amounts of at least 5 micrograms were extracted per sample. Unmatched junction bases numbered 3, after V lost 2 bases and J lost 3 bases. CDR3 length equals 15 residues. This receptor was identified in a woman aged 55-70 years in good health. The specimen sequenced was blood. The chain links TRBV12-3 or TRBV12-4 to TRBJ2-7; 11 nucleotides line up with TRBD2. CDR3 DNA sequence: TGTGCCAGCAGTTTATGGACTAGCGGGCGCTACGAGCAGTACTTC. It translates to CASSLWTSGRYEQYF.